This entry concerns a single T cell receptor beta chain. This record belongs to a study of blood T cell repertoires in COVID-19. Study at large: The samples span acute and convalescent COVID-19 from the United States, Italy and Spain.

The data were produced by immunoSEQ multiplex PCR, yet TCRdb's version contains in-frame clones alone and is incomplete. The sample lists about 180,000 clones, 65% to 90% occurring once. Germline V lookup: CDR1 WSHSY, CDR2 SAAADI. CDR3 length equals 19 residues. V was pared by 0 bases and J by 1 base, with 19 bases between. Grouping used clinical history reported by participants in a survey and questionnaire. Donors in Cohort 3 counted as recovered after two negative PCRs, clearance, or symptom resolution. Sequenced: PBMCs or T cells enriched from blood (not recorded which). The chain uses TRBV10-2 and TRBJ2-1; TRBD1 might be the D (5 bases). The clonotype originates from a man in his fifties who had recovered from COVID-19. The CDR3 loop is CASSESHWTNPLSYNEQFF. CDR3 coding DNA: TGCGCCAGCAGTGAGTCTCACTGGACAAACCCACTATCCTACAATGAGCAGTTCTTC.